This T cell receptor beta chain derives from a study of control samples from healthy donors and cancer patients. Libraries were prepared by immunoSEQ multiplex PCR; TCRdb keeps only in-frame clonotypes and omits some of them. The data hold 90,000 or so clones, with 88% observed a single time. The TCR originated in a woman in her seventies in good health. The sample consisted of blood.

For the CDR3, the DNA is TGTGCCAGCAGTTTATCAGGGGGCTATGGCTACACCTTC. This translates into CASSLSGGYGYTF. The gene calls are TRBV27 and TRBJ1-2, with D perhaps TRBD1 (6 bases). Germline loops: CDR1 MNHEY, CDR2 SMNVEV (reference sequence). V lost 0 bases and J 4 bases, leaving 6 bases between the germline ends. The CDR3 is 13 residues long.